The next 31 T cell receptor beta chains were all read from a single sample in a study of T cell responses to AZD1222 COVID-19 vaccine (dated by TCRdb to the early 2020s). The time point label, read with the paper, signifies: baseline before first vaccination. The protocol used for the library was the immunoSEQ multiplex PCR assay. As stored in TCRdb, this immuneACCESS dataset retains in-frame rearrangements with V and J assigned. A fraction of the clones does not appear; measured against another copy, unresolved V genes explain less than half of the discrepancy, and the remainder lacks a known reason. This sample is represented by 170,000 or so clones; approximately 90% of them were singletons. Of the sample, roughly 3.1% is held by the ten largest clones. The sample in question was peripheral blood, obtained on day 0 of AZD1222 vaccination. The receptors derive from an adult in good health.

The chain is built from TRBV11-2 and TRBJ2-7; the match to TRBD1 covers 7 bases. The germline V gene has CDR1 SGHAT and CDR2 FQNNGV. The CDR3 has 15 residues. After removal of 4 bases from V and 4 bases from J, the junction contained 10 bases not matched to a gene. The CDR3 nucleotides read TGTGCCAGCAGCTCCACGTTGGGGACAGCTTACGAGCAGTACTTC. Its protein is CASSSTLGTAYEQYF.

The chain carries TRBV16 and TRBJ1-4; D uncertain. V shed 3 bases and J shed 5 bases, with 7 bases lying between them. CDR1 is KGHSY, CDR2 FQNENV, per germline. The CDR3 length is 13 residues. The CDR3 DNA reads as TGTGCCAGCAGCCAGAGGAAAAATGAAAAACTGTTTTTT. Translated, it gives CASSQRKNEKLFF. Together with reference TRBV16 and TRBJ1-4, the CDR3 gives the full variable domain: GEEVAQTPKHLVRGEGQKAKLYCAPIKGHSYVFWYQQVLKNEFKFLISFQNENVFDETGMPKERFSAKCLPNSPCSLEIQATKLEDSAVYFCASSQRKNEKLFFGSGTQLSVL.

The chain links TRBV6-5 to TRBJ2-3; a possible D gene is TRBD1 (6 bases). The germline V and J ends were trimmed by 5 bases and 4 bases, with 13 bases remaining between them. The CDR3 is made up of 14 amino acids. CDR1 MNHEY and CDR2 SVGAGI come from the germline V gene. The CDR3 DNA sequence: TGTGCCAGCAGTATTCGACAGGCTCCAGATACGCAGTATTTT. Protein product: CASSIRQAPDTQYF.

This chain joins TRBV5-1 and TRBJ2-1; D is unresolved. Germline CDR1 and CDR2: SGHRS and YFSETQ. There are 13 residues in the CDR3. V was cut by 4 bases and J by 5 bases, with 10 bases left in between. CDR3 bases: TGCGCCAGCAGCCAGAGTAGAGACAATGAGCAGTTCTTC. Encoded protein: CASSQSRDNEQFF.

V is TRBV6-5 and J is TRBJ1-2; D is perhaps TRBD1 (6 bases). The CDR3 consists of 13 residues. The germline V gene has CDR1 MNHEY and CDR2 SVGAGI. Trimming cost V 7 bases and J 5 bases, with 14 bases left between them. The CDR3, as DNA: TGTGCCAGCACGGTGGCAGGGGTGTATGGCTACACCTTC. This codes for CASTVAGVYGYTF.

The chain recombines TRBV5-4 with TRBJ1-3; maybe TRBD1 (5 bases). The V and J ends lost 0 bases and 3 bases respectively, with 13 bases between them. This CDR3 has 16 amino acids. Per the germline V gene, CDR1 is SGHNT and CDR2 is YYREEE (reference sequence). CDR3 bases: TGTGCCAGCAGCTTGGAACGGGGGTTGGATGGAAACACCATATATTTT. This encodes CASSLERGLDGNTIYF.

V and J are TRBV6-2 or TRBV6-3 and TRBJ2-5, with D tentatively TRBD2 (5 bases). From germline, CDR1 is MNHEY and CDR2 SVGEGT. The CDR3 contains 14 residues. Trimming stripped 5 bases from V and 1 base from J, with 11 bases between. The CDR3 DNA sequence: TGTGCCAGCAGTGACACCGGGATCCAAGAGACCCAGTACTTC. Encoded protein: CASSDTGIQETQYF.

The chain uses TRBV18 and TRBJ2-5; tentative D call: TRBD1 (5 bases). Trimming shortened V by 6 bases and J by 2 bases, and 16 bases separated the two germline ends. This CDR3 comprises 15 residues. The V gene's germline CDR1 is KGHSH and CDR2 LQKENI. The CDR3 spells CASSPIGQGQETQYF. The CDR3 DNA follows: TGTGCCAGCTCCCCGATTGGCCAGGGACAAGAGACCCAGTACTTC.

The V gene is TRBV2, the J gene TRBJ2-3, with D perhaps given as TRBD1 or TRBD2 (5 bases each). Germline V gene data show CDR1 as SNHLY and CDR2 as FYNNEI. Trimming took 1 base from V and 4 from J, leaving 9 bases between them. This CDR3 spans 14 amino acids. The CDR3 bases are TGTGCCAGCAGTGAAGGGTTGGGGGCAGATACGCAGTATTTT. Translated: CASSEGLGADTQYF. Full variable domain (rest looked up from reference TRBV2 and TRBJ2-3): EPEVTQTPSHQVTQMGQEVILRCVPISNHLYFYWYRQILGQKVEFLVSFYNNEISEKSEIFDDQFSVERPDGSNFTLKIRSTKLEDSAMYFCASSEGLGADTQYFGPGTRLTVL.

J is TRBJ2-7 and V is TRBV6-5; D is possibly TRBD1 (6 bases). CDR1 is MNHEY, CDR2 SVGAGI, per germline. This CDR3 is built from 14 residues. V dropped 7 bases and J dropped 2 bases, with 15 bases sitting between them. CDR3 loop: CASTEGNRAYEQYF. In DNA form, the CDR3 reads TGTGCCAGCACCGAAGGGAACAGGGCCTACGAGCAGTACTTC.

V usage is TRBV7-9 and J usage is TRBJ1-2, with D perhaps TRBD1 (5 bases). Germline CDR1 SEHNR, CDR2 FQNEAQ (reference sequence). The CDR3 extends over 15 amino acids. V was trimmed by 3 bases and J by 0 bases, leaving 11 bases between them. The CDR3 region has the DNA TGTGCCAGCAGCTTGGGGGTGATTGCTAACTATGGCTACACCTTC. Translating gives CASSLGVIANYGYTF. Drawing the rest from reference TRBV7-9 and TRBJ1-2, the complete variable domain is DTGVSQNPRHKITKRGQNVTFRCDPISEHNRLYWYRQTLGQGPEFLTYFQNEAQLEKSRLLSDRFSAERPKGSFSTLEIQRTEQGDSAMYLCASSLGVIANYGYTFGSGTRLTVV.

The V call is TRBV6-5, the J call TRBJ2-7; a weak D match, TRBD2 (6 bases). Germline CDR1 is MNHEY and CDR2 is SVGAGI. Trimming stripped 2 bases from V and 2 bases from J, with 13 bases between. This CDR3 is built from 15 residues. CDR3 residues: CASSYERARTYEQYF. CDR3 sequence (DNA): TGTGCCAGCAGTTACGAGCGGGCGCGGACCTACGAGCAGTACTTC.

The chain couples TRBV3-1 (or the pseudogene TRBV3-2) to TRBJ2-3; D ambiguous. The CDR3 loop spans 16 amino acids. Germline V gene lookup returns CDR1 LGHDT and CDR2 YNNKEL (reference sequence). Trimming pared 4 bases from V and 2 bases from J, leaving 16 bases between. This chain's CDR3 is CASSLLEDHITDTQYF. The CDR3 region has the DNA TGTGCCAGCAGCCTCCTAGAGGACCATATCACAGATACGCAGTATTTT.

This clone appeared once. The rearrangement links TRBV15 to TRBJ1-1; 7 bases align to TRBD1. Trimming took 3 bases from V and 5 from J; bases not matched to a gene: 6. The CDR3 length is 14 residues. CDR1 LNHNV and CDR2 YYDKDF come from the germline V gene (reference sequence). The CDR3 nucleotides read TGTGCCACCAGCAGGGGGACAGCCGGGACTGAAGCTTTCTTT. This codes for CATSRGTAGTEAFF. Drawing the rest from reference TRBV15 and TRBJ1-1, the complete variable domain is DAMVIQNPRYQVTQFGKPVTLSCSQTLNHNVMYWYQQKSSQAPKLLFHYYDKDFNNEADTPDNFQSRRPNTSFCFLDIRSPGLGDTAMYLCATSRGTAGTEAFFGQGTRLTVV.

This clone was recorded only once. This sequence joins TRBV19 and TRBJ1-1; perhaps TRBD1 as D (6 bases). V was clipped by 3 bases and J by 3 bases, with 14 bases between them. Germline V gene lookup returns CDR1 LNHDA and CDR2 SQIVND (reference sequence). This CDR3 has 15 residues. The CDR3 sequence: CASSIGQGMYTEAFF. DNA for the CDR3: TGTGCCAGTAGTATTGGCCAGGGGATGTACACTGAAGCTTTCTTT.

V usage is TRBV19 and J usage is TRBJ2-1; 10 bases line up with TRBD2. The V and J ends lost 5 bases and 8 bases, in that order; junction bases with no gene match: 12. The CDR3 extends over 16 amino acids. The germline gives CDR1 LNHDA, CDR2 SQIVND (reference sequence). The CDR3 DNA reads as TGTGCCAGTAGTGAATTAGCGGGGGGCCCCCTCCATGAGCAGTTCTTC. This gives the protein CASSELAGGPLHEQFF.

The rearrangement uses TRBV18 and TRBJ2-5, with 9 bases that match TRBD1. The CDR3 extends over 14 amino acids. The V gene's germline CDR1 is KGHSH and CDR2 LQKENI. V lost 4 bases to trimming and J lost 4 bases; unmatched junction nucleotides: 4. CDR3 sequence: CASSRGQGLETQYF. The CDR3, as DNA: TGTGCCAGCTCACGGGGACAGGGTTTAGAGACCCAGTACTTC.

This chain uses TRBV9 with TRBJ2-7, with D maybe TRBD1 (5 bases). V was trimmed by 0 bases and J by 0 bases, leaving 10 bases between them. This CDR3 is built from 15 residues. Germline values: CDR1 SGDLS, CDR2 YYNGEE. The DNA for the CDR3 is TGTGCCAGCAGCGTAGATGTAGGGGCCTCCTACGAGCAGTACTTC. As protein: CASSVDVGASYEQYF. The variable domain in full, completed from reference TRBV9 and TRBJ2-7, reads DSGVTQTPKHLITATGQRVTLRCSPRSGDLSVYWYQQSLDQGLQFLIQYYNGEERAKGNILERFSAQQFPDLHSELNLSSLELGDSALYFCASSVDVGASYEQYFGPGTRLTVT.

The chain uses TRBV13 and TRBJ2-7; 7 bases agree with TRBD2. Per the germline V gene, CDR1 is PRHDT and CDR2 is FYEKMQ (reference sequence). J gave up 3 bases and V 5 bases, and 10 bases lay outside the gene matches. The CDR3 consists of 15 residues. CDR3 coding DNA: TGTGCCAGCAGCGCTAGGGGACTATCTAACTACGAGCAGTACTTC. It is translated as CASSARGLSNYEQYF.

The J gene is TRBJ1-3, the V gene TRBV28; 7 bases map to TRBD1. CDR3 size: 15 residues. V lost 6 bases, J lost 4 bases, and 9 bases stayed unmatched. Per the germline V gene, CDR1 is MDHEN and CDR2 is SYDVKM. The CDR3 here is CASSPGQMRGNTIYF. Written as DNA, the CDR3 is TGTGCCAGCAGCCCGGGACAGATGAGAGGAAACACCATATATTTT.

The chain recombines TRBV12-3 or TRBV12-4 with TRBJ1-2; unclear D gene. The CDR3 runs 13 residues. V dropped 2 bases and J dropped 2 bases, with 6 bases sitting between them. The CDR3 coding sequence is TGTGCCAGCAGTTTACACAGAAACTATGGCTACACCTTC. It is translated as CASSLHRNYGYTF.

This rearrangement joins TRBV19 to TRBJ2-5, with a weak D call TRBD2 (7 bases). CDR1 and CDR2 (germline): LNHDA, SQIVND (reference sequence). Trimming pared 6 bases from V and 10 bases from J, leaving 21 bases between. The CDR3 is 14 residues long. In DNA, the CDR3 is TGTGCCAGTAGGCCGACTAGGGGGGGAGGGAACCAGTACTTC. This codes for CASRPTRGGGNQYF.

V and J are TRBV21-1 and TRBJ2-1. TRBV21-1 corresponds to a pseudogene. This CDR3 contains 15 residues. The CDR3 region is CASSTARAARLEQFF. CDR3 bases: TGTGCCAGCAGCACAGCTCGGGCCGCGAGGCTAGAGCAGTTCTTC.

This chain uses TRBV7-2 with TRBJ1-3; a weak D match, TRBD1 (6 bases). The CDR3 loop spans 15 amino acids. Per germline, CDR1 SGHTA and CDR2 FQGNSA. V shed 4 bases and J shed 4 bases, with 14 bases lying between them. CDR3 DNA: TGTGCCAGCAGCTCCCACAGGGTTGCGGGAAACACCATATATTTT. It codes for CASSSHRVAGNTIYF.

V usage is TRBV7-2 and J usage is TRBJ2-2, with D unresolved. The germline V and J ends were trimmed by 4 bases and 0 bases, with 9 bases remaining between them. The germline CDR1 and CDR2 sequences are SGHTA and FQGNSA. The CDR3 has 15 residues. The CDR3 reads CASSSGPANTGELFF. CDR3 coding DNA: TGTGCCAGCAGCTCGGGCCCCGCGAACACCGGGGAGCTGTTTTTT.

The chain couples TRBV5-6 to TRBJ2-5; tentatively, D is TRBD2 (6 bases). Deletions cut 3 bases from V and 2 bases from J, with 14 bases between. Germline assignment: CDR1 SGHDT and CDR2 YYEEEE. The CDR3 is made up of 15 amino acids. As DNA, the CDR3 is TGTGCCAGCAGCTCGGCGGGGCCTGAACAAGAGACCCAGTACTTC. Residues: CASSSAGPEQETQYF.

The gene calls are TRBV7-7 and TRBJ2-7; 9 nucleotides match TRBD1. CDR1 is SSHAT and CDR2 is FNYEAQ in the germline V gene (reference sequence). CDR3 length equals 14 residues. V lost 1 base, J lost 2 bases, and 0 bases stayed unmatched. DNA of the CDR3: TGTGCCAGCAGCTTAGGGACAGGGGCCTACGAGCAGTACTTC. Its protein is CASSLGTGAYEQYF.

This clone was seen only a few times. V usage is TRBV15 and J usage is TRBJ2-1; the D gene is possibly TRBD2 (6 bases). V was shortened by 4 bases and J by 10 bases, with 17 bases between the two germline ends. This CDR3 spans 14 amino acids. The germline V gene encodes CDR1 LNHNV and CDR2 YYDKDF (reference sequence). The CDR3 spells CATSTRTTGVEQFF. DNA for the CDR3: TGTGCCACCAGCACCCGGACTACCGGGGTGGAGCAGTTCTTC.

This clone was detected a few times. This sequence joins TRBV5-4 and TRBJ2-7; 12 positions match TRBD2. CDR1 is SGHNT, CDR2 YYREEE, per germline (reference sequence). The CDR3 covers 20 residues. V lost 4 bases and J lost 0; bases outside the gene matches: 17. The CDR3 DNA sequence: TGTGCCAGCAGCCCCACTAGCGGGGGGCCCCGAGGGTATAGCTCCTACGAGCAGTACTTC. Encoded protein: CASSPTSGGPRGYSSYEQYF.

The V gene is TRBV5-6, the J gene TRBJ1-3; 7 positions agree with TRBD1. The CDR3 length is 13 residues. Germline trimming cut 5 bases from V and 6 bases from J; bases unmatched to any gene: 5. Germline V gives CDR1 SGHDT, CDR2 YYEEEE. The CDR3 loop reads CASSVGGPNTIYF. CDR3 DNA: TGTGCCAGCAGTGTAGGGGGCCCAAACACCATATATTTT.

J is TRBJ1-1 and V is TRBV10-1; the D is unclear. Deletions cut 6 bases from V and 4 bases from J, with 18 bases between. The CDR3 consists of 15 residues. Germline-derived CDR1 and CDR2 are WNHNN and SYGVQD (reference sequence). CDR3 region: CASSTETGWGTEAFF. The DNA of the CDR3 is TGCGCCAGCAGCACCGAGACTGGGTGGGGCACTGAAGCTTTCTTT.